A single sample gave rise to the 28 T cell receptor beta chains below, sequenced in a study of spatial heterogeneity in lung cancer. TCRdb independently ran MiXCR on the 5' RACE reads; one entry per CDR3 protein. The sample has approximately 50,000 distinct CDR3 sequences; roughly 7% are singletons. Sample time point: blood at routine non-recurrence follow-up after resection. Unsorted tumor, nontumor lung tissue or cryopreserved PBMC supplied the whole RNA. The sample consisted of PBMCs, taken at follow-up. The receptors were gathered from a female donor with early-stage non-small cell lung cancer.

This clonotype was seen a few times. The J gene is TRBJ1-5, the V gene TRBV27; D remains unclear. Trimming pared 6 bases from V and 2 bases from J, leaving 23 bases between. The CDR3 sequence is 18 residues long. CDR1 is MNHEY, CDR2 SMNVEV, per germline (reference sequence). The CDR3 loop reads CASSRLTNWALGNQPQHF. CDR3 bases: TGTGCCAGCAGCCGATTAACGAACTGGGCGCTTGGCAATCAGCCCCAGCATTTT.

At least ten counts were recorded for this clonotype. This chain uses TRBV6-5 with TRBJ1-2; TRBD1 matches 7 bases. Germline trimming cut 5 bases from V and 4 bases from J; bases unmatched to any gene: 7. Germline V lookup: CDR1 MNHEY, CDR2 SVGAGI. This CDR3 comprises 14 residues. CDR3 nucleotide sequence: TGTGCCAGCAGTACGTCTACAGGGGCCTATGGCTACACCTTC. The encoded protein is CASSTSTGAYGYTF.

This clonotype was seen many times. The V and J genes are TRBV20-1 and TRBJ2-3; 7 bases are shared with TRBD2. This CDR3 has 12 residues. The germline gives CDR1 DFQATT, CDR2 SNEGSKA (reference sequence). The junction had 5 bases not matched to a gene; V was cut back by 5 bases and J by 6 bases. In DNA, the CDR3 is TGCAGTGCTGTCGGGCGGGGGGATACGCAGTATTTT. Protein: CSAVGRGDTQYF.

This clonotype came up a few times. This chain uses TRBV20-1 with TRBJ2-5; a weak D match, TRBD2 (6 bases). Germline assignment: CDR1 DFQATT and CDR2 SNEGSKA (reference sequence). With 4 bases removed from V and 5 bases from J, the gap between germline ends came to 14 bases. CDR3 length: 13 residues. DNA of the CDR3: TGCAGTGCTACCGGCGGGACCCCGGAGACCCAGTACTTC. It translates to CSATGGTPETQYF.

This clonotype was counted ten times or more. The genes are TRBV29-1 and TRBJ2-1; tentatively, D is TRBD1 (5 bases). This CDR3 is built from 11 residues. V gave up 7 bases and J gave up 3 bases, with 7 bases separating them. From germline, CDR1 is SQVTM and CDR2 ANQGSEA. The CDR3 here is CSADNYNEQFF. In DNA, the CDR3 is TGCAGCGCGGACAACTACAATGAGCAGTTCTTC.

This chain's CDR3 is CASSTDRGGETQYF. CDR3 bases: TGTGCCAGCAGCACGGACAGGGGAGGCGAGACCCAGTACTTC. The chain combines TRBV11-1 with TRBJ2-5, with TRBD1 matching over 9 bases. Looked up from germline, CDR1 is SGHAT and CDR2 is FQDESV (reference sequence). The CDR3 contains 14 residues. Trimming removed 5 bases from V and 5 bases from J; junction bases left unmatched: 6.

This clonotype has at least ten counts. The V call is TRBV11-2, the J call TRBJ2-1; TRBD2 matches at 12 bases. V was pared by 5 bases and J by 8 bases, with 7 bases of the junction left unmatched. The CDR3 extends over 15 amino acids. In germline, CDR1 is SGHAT, CDR2 FQNNGV. CDR3 nucleotide sequence: TGTGCCAGCAGCCTAGCGGGAGGGGTTATCGATGAGCAGTTCTTC. It codes for CASSLAGGVIDEQFF.

This clonotype was seen many times. V gene TRBV7-2 combines with J gene TRBJ2-5; D is ambiguous. The germline V gene encodes CDR1 SGHTA and CDR2 FQGNSA. The CDR3 contains 13 residues. V was pared by 3 bases and J by 4 bases, with 9 bases between. The CDR3 bases are TGTGCCAGCAGCTTTATCCCCTCAGAGACCCAGTACTTC. Encoded protein: CASSFIPSETQYF.

V gene TRBV5-1 combines with J gene TRBJ1-1; 8 nucleotides agree with TRBD1. The CDR3 covers 13 residues. V lost 5 bases, J lost 2 bases, and 2 bases stayed unmatched. Germline CDR1 reads SGHRS; CDR2 reads YFSETQ. CDR3 nucleotides: TGCGCCAGCAGGGGGACAGGTAACACTGAAGCTTTCTTT. Translated, it gives CASRGTGNTEAFF. The full variable domain, its missing parts supplied by reference TRBV5-1 and TRBJ1-1, is KAGVTQTPRYLIKTRGQQVTLSCSPISGHRSVSWYQQTPGQGLQFLFEYFSETQRNKGNFPGRFSGRQFSNSRSEMNVSTLELGDSALYLCASRGTGNTEAFFGQGTRLTVV.

The sample holds many counts of this clonotype. The chain recombines TRBV20-1 with TRBJ2-3; 8 nucleotides line up with TRBD2. The CDR3 covers 15 residues. From germline, CDR1 is DFQATT and CDR2 SNEGSKA (reference sequence). J lost 6 bases, V lost 6 bases, and 14 bases had no gene match. The CDR3 DNA reads as TGCAGTGCCTATAAGGCAGCGGGGGCCTTTGATACGCAGTATTTT. Its protein product is CSAYKAAGAFDTQYF.

This clonotype was seen ten or more times. V and J are TRBV11-2 and TRBJ2-5, with D maybe TRBD2 (5 bases). The germline CDR1 and CDR2 sequences are SGHAT and FQNNGV. This CDR3 is built from 13 residues. Trimming shortened V by 4 bases and J by 3 bases, and 9 bases separated the two germline ends. Written as DNA, the CDR3 is TGTGCCAGCAGCTATCCAGCGGAAGAGACCCAGTACTTC. Translation gives CASSYPAEETQYF.

By share, this clonotype counts as medium-sized. The V gene is TRBV28, the J gene TRBJ2-2; 7 bases line up with TRBD1. V was pared by 4 bases and J by 4 bases, with 6 bases of the junction left unmatched. Germline CDR1 MDHEN, CDR2 SYDVKM. CDR3 length: 15 amino acids. DNA of the CDR3: TGTGCCAGCAGTTCAAGGACAGGAAGCACCGGGGAGCTGTTTTTT. It encodes CASSSRTGSTGELFF. Full variable domain (remainder filled in from reference TRBV28 and TRBJ2-2): DVKVTQSSRYLVKRTGEKVFLECVQDMDHENMFWYRQDPGLGLRLIYFSYDVKMKEKGDIPEGYSVSREKKERFSLILESASTNQTSMYLCASSSRTGSTGELFFGEGSRLTVL.

The table lists this clonotype with many counts. The CDR3 is CASSFFRETGELFF. The DNA for the CDR3 is TGCGCCAGCAGCTTTTTTCGTGAGACCGGGGAGCTGTTTTTT. The chain carries TRBV5-1 and TRBJ2-2; D unresolved. Germline V gene sequence: CDR1 SGHRS, CDR2 YFSETQ. There are 14 residues in the CDR3. V was cut by 2 bases and J by 5 bases, with 10 bases left in between.

The V and J genes are TRBV29-1 and TRBJ2-5; TRBD1 agrees at 8 bases. With V trimmed by 1 base and J by 0 bases, 7 bases remained unmatched. CDR1 is SQVTM and CDR2 is ANQGSEA in the germline V gene. The CDR3 length is 16 residues. CDR3: CSVEVGQGTYQETQYF. In nucleotides, the CDR3 is TGCAGCGTTGAAGTAGGACAGGGAACGTACCAAGAGACCCAGTACTTC. The complete variable domain, with remaining parts taken from reference TRBV29-1 and TRBJ2-5, reads SAVISQKPSRDICQRGTSLTIQCQVDSQVTMMFWYRQQPGQSLTLIATANQGSEATYESGFVIDKFPISRPNLTFSTLTVSNMSPEDSSIYLCSVEVGQGTYQETQYFGPGTRLLVL.

This clonotype was seen ten or more times. This rearrangement joins TRBV14 to TRBJ1-3; D is possibly TRBD1 (5 bases). Between the trimmed V and J ends, which lost 4 bases and 0 bases, there was a span of 10 bases. The CDR3 sequence is 15 residues long. Germline V gene sequence: CDR1 SGHDN, CDR2 FVKESK. CDR3 in DNA: TGTGCCAGCAGCCTGGGACTGTCCTCTGGAAACACCATATATTTT. It translates to CASSLGLSSGNTIYF.

This clonotype was counted at least ten times. The chain has TRBV7-2 and TRBJ2-1; TRBD2 agrees at 8 bases. The V gene's germline CDR1 is SGHTA and CDR2 FQGNSA. The length of the CDR3 is 13 residues. Unmatched junction bases numbered 2, after V lost 3 bases and J lost 7 bases. CDR3 protein: CASSLTGGNEQFF. Written as DNA, the CDR3 is TGTGCCAGCAGCTTGACGGGGGGGAATGAGCAGTTCTTC.

This clonotype was observed at least ten times. V gene TRBV2 combines with J gene TRBJ1-2, with no clear D. The germline V gene encodes CDR1 SNHLY and CDR2 FYNNEI. The CDR3 extends over 12 amino acids. With 6 bases removed from V and 8 bases from J, the gap between germline ends came to 13 bases. CDR3 DNA: TGTGCCAGCAGGGTGGACCTGGGGGGCTACACCTTC. It yields the protein CASRVDLGGYTF.

This clonotype was seen repeatedly, ten times or more. The chain combines TRBV29-1 with TRBJ1-2; no reliable D call. The CDR3 is 13 residues long. Per germline, CDR1 SQVTM and CDR2 ANQGSEA. V dropped 6 bases and J dropped 0 bases, with 11 bases sitting between them. CDR3 sequence: CSVKLGANYGYTF. DNA of the CDR3: TGCAGCGTGAAGCTCGGAGCTAACTATGGCTACACCTTC.

The rearrangement links TRBV5-1 to TRBJ2-5; D is unresolved. With 2 bases removed from V and 5 bases from J, the gap between germline ends came to 10 bases. The CDR3 consists of 13 residues. Germline values: CDR1 SGHRS, CDR2 YFSETQ. The CDR3 spells CASSFNQWETQYF. The CDR3 bases are TGCGCCAGCAGCTTTAACCAGTGGGAGACCCAGTACTTC. Full variable domain (outside the CDR3, taken from reference TRBV5-1 and TRBJ2-5): KAGVTQTPRYLIKTRGQQVTLSCSPISGHRSVSWYQQTPGQGLQFLFEYFSETQRNKGNFPGRFSGRQFSNSRSEMNVSTLELGDSALYLCASSFNQWETQYFGPGTRLLVL.

This clonotype was seen more than once but under ten times. The chain carries TRBV27 and TRBJ2-3; D call uncertain. Germline CDR1 reads MNHEY; CDR2 reads SMNVEV (reference sequence). V was shortened by 4 bases and J by 6 bases, with 17 bases between the two germline ends. This CDR3 is built from 15 residues. The CDR3 sequence is CASSSAPLGRDTQYF. Here the CDR3 DNA reads TGTGCCAGCAGTTCTGCCCCGTTGGGTCGGGATACGCAGTATTTT.

This clonotype appeared a few times. The chain has TRBV7-9 and TRBJ2-7; 12 bases align to TRBD2. In germline, CDR1 is SEHNR, CDR2 FQNEAQ (reference sequence). The CDR3 is 15 amino acids. The trim removed 7 bases at V and 3 bases at J, leaving 7 bases unmatched. The CDR3 spells CASTETSGGVYEQYF. CDR3 nucleotide sequence: TGTGCCAGCACCGAGACTAGCGGGGGAGTCTACGAGCAGTACTTC.

This clonotype occurred many times. The chain recombines TRBV27 with TRBJ2-1; 7 nucleotides match TRBD2. Germline CDR1 is MNHEY and CDR2 is SMNVEV (reference sequence). The CDR3 extends over 16 amino acids. V lost 2 bases and J lost 5; bases outside the gene matches: 9. CDR3 DNA: TGTGCCAGCAGTTTAACCGCAACTGGGGGGGACAATGAGCAGTTCTTC. Encoded protein: CASSLTATGGDNEQFF.

This chain joins TRBV12-3 or TRBV12-4 and TRBJ1-2; TRBD1 aligns across 9 bases. V gave up 7 bases and J gave up 4 bases; unmatched junction bases: 4. This CDR3 has 13 amino acids. The CDR3, as DNA: TGTGCCAGCACTCTGGACAGGGGCTATGGCTACACCTTC. It encodes CASTLDRGYGYTF.

The table lists this clonotype with many counts. The CDR3 sequence is CASSLIGAQETQYF. In nucleotides, the CDR3 is TGTGCCAGCAGTTTAATAGGGGCCCAAGAGACCCAGTACTTC. The chain carries TRBV27 and TRBJ2-5; D may be TRBD1 (5 bases). Germline loops: CDR1 MNHEY, CDR2 SMNVEV (reference sequence). V lost 2 bases and J lost 1, with 8 bases in between. The CDR3 consists of 14 residues.

This clonotype occurred many times. The chain carries TRBV7-2 and TRBJ1-5; D unclear. Between the trimmed V and J ends, which lost 3 bases and 7 bases, there was a span of 7 bases. Germline V gene sequence: CDR1 SGHTA, CDR2 FQGNSA. CDR3 length equals 12 residues. CDR3 coding DNA: TGTGCCAGCAGCTTCACCGGGCAGCCCCAGCATTTT. Translated: CASSFTGQPQHF.

The chain carries TRBV11-2 and TRBJ2-2; the D is unclear. This CDR3 comprises 13 residues. The V end lost 4 bases, the J end lost 4 bases, and 7 bases lay between the germline ends. Germline-derived CDR1 and CDR2 are SGHAT and FQNNGV. CDR3 residues: CASSSASTGELFF. CDR3 in DNA: TGTGCCAGCAGCTCTGCGTCCACCGGGGAGCTGTTTTTT.

The J gene is TRBJ2-5, the V gene TRBV6-1; D possibly corresponds to TRBD1 (6 bases). V gave up 3 bases and J gave up 5 bases, with 13 bases separating them. CDR1 MNHNS and CDR2 SASEGT come from the germline V gene. This CDR3 has 14 amino acids. This CDR3 is CASSDLTGTETQYF. CDR3 nucleotides: TGTGCCAGCAGTGACCTAACAGGGACGGAGACCCAGTACTTC.

Worth noting for this clonotype: Just one base apart from a much larger clone, this may be a read error. The chain combines TRBV20-1 with TRBJ1-5, with D possibly being TRBD1 (5 bases). V dropped 7 bases and J dropped 2 bases, with 21 bases sitting between them. CDR1 and CDR2 (germline): DFQATT, SNEGSKA (reference sequence). The CDR3 totals 16 residues. The CDR3 reads CSVLSAGSVRNQPQHF. The DNA for the CDR3 is TGCAGTGTCTTATCCGCAGGGAGTGTTCGCAATCAGCCCCAGCATTTT.